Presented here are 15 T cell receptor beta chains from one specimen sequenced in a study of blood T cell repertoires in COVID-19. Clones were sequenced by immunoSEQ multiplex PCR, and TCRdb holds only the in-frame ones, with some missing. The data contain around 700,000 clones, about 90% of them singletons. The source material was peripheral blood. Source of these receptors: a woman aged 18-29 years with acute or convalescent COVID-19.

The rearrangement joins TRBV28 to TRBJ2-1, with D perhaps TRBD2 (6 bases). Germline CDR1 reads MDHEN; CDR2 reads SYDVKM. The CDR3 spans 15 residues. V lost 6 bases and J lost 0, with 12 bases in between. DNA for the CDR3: TGTGCCAGCAGACCCATCGGGAGCTCCTACAATGAGCAGTTCTTC. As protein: CASRPIGSSYNEQFF.

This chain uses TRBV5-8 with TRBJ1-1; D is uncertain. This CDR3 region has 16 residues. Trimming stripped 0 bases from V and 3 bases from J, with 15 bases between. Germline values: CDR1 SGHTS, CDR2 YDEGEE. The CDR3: CASSLDRGGGYTEAFF. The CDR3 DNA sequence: TGTGCCAGCAGCTTGGATAGAGGTGGAGGGTACACTGAAGCTTTCTTT.

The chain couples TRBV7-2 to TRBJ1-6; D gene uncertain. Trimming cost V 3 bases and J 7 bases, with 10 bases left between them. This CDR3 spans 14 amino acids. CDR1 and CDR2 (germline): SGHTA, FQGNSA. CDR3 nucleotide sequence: TGTGCCAGCAGCTTCGGGGAGTTAAATTCACCCCTCCACTTT. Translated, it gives CASSFGELNSPLHF. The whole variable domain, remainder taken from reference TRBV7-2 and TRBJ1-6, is GAGVSQSPSNKVTEKGKDVELRCDPISGHTALYWYRQSLGQGLEFLIYFQGNSAPDKSGLPSDRFSAERTGGSVSTLTIQRTQQEDSAVYLCASSFGELNSPLHFGNGTRLTVT.

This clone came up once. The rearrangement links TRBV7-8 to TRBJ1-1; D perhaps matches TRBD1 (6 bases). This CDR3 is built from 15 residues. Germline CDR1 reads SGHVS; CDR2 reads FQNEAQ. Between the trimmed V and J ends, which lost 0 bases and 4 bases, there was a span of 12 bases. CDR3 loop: CASSLAVRGPTEAFF. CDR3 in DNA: TGTGCCAGCAGCTTAGCTGTCAGGGGACCCACTGAAGCTTTCTTT.

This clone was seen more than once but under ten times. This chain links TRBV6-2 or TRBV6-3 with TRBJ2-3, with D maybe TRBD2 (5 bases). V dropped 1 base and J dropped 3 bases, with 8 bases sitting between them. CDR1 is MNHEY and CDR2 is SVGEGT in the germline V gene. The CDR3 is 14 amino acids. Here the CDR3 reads CASSYYGETDTQYF. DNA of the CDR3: TGTGCCAGCAGTTACTACGGGGAAACAGATACGCAGTATTTT.

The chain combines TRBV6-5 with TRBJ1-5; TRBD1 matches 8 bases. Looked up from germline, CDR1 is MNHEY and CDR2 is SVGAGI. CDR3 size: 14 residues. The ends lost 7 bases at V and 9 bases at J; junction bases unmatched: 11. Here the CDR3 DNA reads TGTGCCAGCACCTTGACAGGGGAAGGCTCGCCCCAGCATTTT. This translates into CASTLTGEGSPQHF.

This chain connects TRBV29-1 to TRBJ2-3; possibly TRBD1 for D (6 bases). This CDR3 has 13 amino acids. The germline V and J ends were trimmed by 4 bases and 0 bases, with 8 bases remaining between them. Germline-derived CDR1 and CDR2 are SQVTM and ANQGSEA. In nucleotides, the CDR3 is TGCAGCGTTGCCGGGACAAGCACAGATACGCAGTATTTT. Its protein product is CSVAGTSTDTQYF.

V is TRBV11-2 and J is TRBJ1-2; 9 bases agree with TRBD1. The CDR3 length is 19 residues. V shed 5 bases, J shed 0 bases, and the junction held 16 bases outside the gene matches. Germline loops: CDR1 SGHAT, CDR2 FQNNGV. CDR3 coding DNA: TGTGCCAGCAGCCCCCGCGCCGGGACAGGGTCATTGGCTAACTATGGCTACACCTTC. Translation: CASSPRAGTGSLANYGYTF.

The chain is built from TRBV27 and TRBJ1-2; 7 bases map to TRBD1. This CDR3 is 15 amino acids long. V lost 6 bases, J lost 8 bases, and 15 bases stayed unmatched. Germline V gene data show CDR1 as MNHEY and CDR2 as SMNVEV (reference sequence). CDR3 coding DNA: TGTGCCAGCAGCGGCCAACACAGGGGCGGAGTGGGCTACACCTTC. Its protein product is CASSGQHRGGVGYTF.

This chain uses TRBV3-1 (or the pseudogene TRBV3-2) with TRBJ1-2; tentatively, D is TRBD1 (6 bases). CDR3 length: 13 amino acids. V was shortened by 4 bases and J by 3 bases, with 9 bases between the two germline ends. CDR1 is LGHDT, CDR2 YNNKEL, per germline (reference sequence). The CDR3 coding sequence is TGTGCCAGCAGCCTACAGGGTGACTATGGCTACACCTTC. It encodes CASSLQGDYGYTF.

CDR3: CASSPEVAGNTIYF. CDR3 bases: TGCGCCAGCAGCCCGGAGGTAGCAGGAAACACCATATATTTT. The chain is built from TRBV5-1 and TRBJ1-3; D ambiguous. The CDR3 is made up of 14 amino acids. The germline gives CDR1 SGHRS, CDR2 YFSETQ. V dropped 4 bases and J dropped 4 bases, with 12 bases sitting between them.

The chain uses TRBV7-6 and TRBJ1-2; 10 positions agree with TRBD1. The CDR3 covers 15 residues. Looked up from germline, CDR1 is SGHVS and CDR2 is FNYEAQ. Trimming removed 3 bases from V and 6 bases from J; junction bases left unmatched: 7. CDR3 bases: TGTGCCAGCAGCTTGACAGGGGGCGCAGGTGATGGCTACACCTTC. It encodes CASSLTGGAGDGYTF.

CDR3 loop: CASSLVGQGWVTEAFF. The DNA of the CDR3 is TGTGCCAGCAGCTTAGTAGGGCAGGGATGGGTCACTGAAGCTTTCTTT. This chain uses TRBV7-2 with TRBJ1-1; D possibly corresponds to TRBD1 (5 bases). The CDR3 sequence is 16 residues long. Germline CDR1 is SGHTA and CDR2 is FQGNSA. Trimming pared 1 base from V and 4 bases from J, leaving 16 bases between.

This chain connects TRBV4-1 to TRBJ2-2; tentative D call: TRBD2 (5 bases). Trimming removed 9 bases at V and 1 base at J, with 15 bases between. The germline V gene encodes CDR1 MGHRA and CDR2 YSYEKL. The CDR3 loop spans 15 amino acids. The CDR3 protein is CASGEGLRNTGELFF. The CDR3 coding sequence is TGCGCCAGTGGAGAGGGTTTGAGGAACACCGGGGAGCTGTTTTTT.

CDR3 region: CASSTTGRFTEAFF. Written as DNA, the CDR3 is TGTGCCAGCAGTACGACAGGGCGTTTCACTGAAGCTTTCTTT. This rearrangement joins TRBV6-5 to TRBJ1-1; 7 bases are a match to TRBD1. J was trimmed by 4 bases and V by 5 bases; bases with no gene match: 7. The CDR3 runs 14 residues. Germline V CDR1 and CDR2: MNHEY, SVGAGI.